A selection of T cell receptor beta chains follows, all from one sample in a study of T cells after posttransplantation cyclophosphamide. Only in-frame clones appear in the TCRdb table, and some are missing; sequencing was by immunoSEQ multiplex PCR. The sample records over 20,000 clones, approximately 83% being singletons. The material was PBMCs, obtained around 350 days after allogeneic stem cell transplant with calcineurin inhibitor and methotrexate. These receptors came from a female patient between 30 and 40 years old who received an allogeneic stem cell transplant from an unrelated donor, was CMV-positive, and had acute and chronic GVHD. The T cells may come from the graft donor. Both conserved end residues are part of each CDR3. Each record gives: clone size, V gene, D gene, J gene, CDR3 DNA, CDR3 protein. A D gene is named only where the DNA matches it firmly. Clone size is given for some rows only: seen once, a few or many times, or a class if the clone is expanded.

NA	TRBV6-6	NA	TRBJ1-2	TGTGCCAGCAGTTATAGGCAGTGGGAGGCCTACGCCTTC	CASSYRQWEAYAF
NA	TRBV6-6	NA	TRBJ2-3	TGTGCCAGCGACGACCCAGGGGCGTACGGCACAGATACGCAGTATTTT	CASDDPGAYGTDTQYF
NA	TRBV7-3	NA	TRBJ2-5	TGTGCCAGCAGCCGACAGGCCGGATACCAAGAGACCCAGTACTTC	CASSRQAGYQETQYF
NA	TRBV6-7	NA	TRBJ1-1	TGTGCCAGCAGTTATCAAGCGAACCCCCCCACTGAAGCTTTCTTT	CASSYQANPPTEAFF
NA	TRBV6-5	NA	TRBJ2-2	TGTGCCAGCGTCGGGAACACCGGGGAGCTGTTTTTT	CASVGNTGELFF
once	TRBV5-6	NA	TRBJ2-7	TGTGCCAGCAGCTTGGGTAACAGCTACGAGCAGTACTTC	CASSLGNSYEQYF
NA	TRBV9	TRBD2	TRBJ2-2	TGTGCCAGCAGCGCCACCGGGACTAGCGGCACCGGGGAGCTGTTTTTT	CASSATGTSGTGELFF
NA	TRBV30	TRBD2	TRBJ2-7	TGTGCCTGGACCCCTATTTCTAGCGGGAGTATCTACGAGCAGTACTTC	CAWTPISSGSIYEQYF
NA	TRBV7-2	NA	TRBJ2-7	TGTGCCAGCAGTGGCCGGGACTCTAGGGAGTGGACCTACGAGCAGTACTTC	CASSGRDSREWTYEQYF
NA	TRBV6-5	NA	TRBJ1-2	TGTGCCAGCAGTTACGGCGGGGAAGCCTATGGCTACACCTTC	CASSYGGEAYGYTF
NA	TRBV27	NA	TRBJ1-1	TGTGCCAGCAGGTCAGGGATGAGGCTCTCTGAAGCTTTCTTT	CASRSGMRLSEAFF